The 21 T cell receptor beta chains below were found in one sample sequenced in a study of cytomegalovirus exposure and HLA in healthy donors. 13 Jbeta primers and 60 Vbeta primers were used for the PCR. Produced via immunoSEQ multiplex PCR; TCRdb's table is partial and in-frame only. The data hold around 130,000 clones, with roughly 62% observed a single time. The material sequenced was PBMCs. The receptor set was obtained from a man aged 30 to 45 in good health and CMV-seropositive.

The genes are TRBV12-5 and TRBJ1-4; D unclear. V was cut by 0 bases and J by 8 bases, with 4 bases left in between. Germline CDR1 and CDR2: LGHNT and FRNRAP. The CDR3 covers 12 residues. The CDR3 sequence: CASGLVHEKLFF. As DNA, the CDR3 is TGTGCTAGTGGTTTGGTACACGAAAAACTGTTTTTT. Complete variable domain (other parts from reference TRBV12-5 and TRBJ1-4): DARVTQTPRHKVTEMGQEVTMRCQPILGHNTVFWYRQTMMQGLELLAYFRNRAPLDDSGMPKDRFSAEMPDATLATLKIQPSEPRDSAVYFCASGLVHEKLFFGSGTQLSVL.

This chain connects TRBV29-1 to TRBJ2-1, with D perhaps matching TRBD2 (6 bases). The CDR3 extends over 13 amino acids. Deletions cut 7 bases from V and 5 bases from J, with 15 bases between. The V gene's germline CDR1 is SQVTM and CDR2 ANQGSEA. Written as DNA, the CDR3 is TGCAGCGCCGGGACTCACCGGAACAATGAGCAGTTCTTC. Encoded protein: CSAGTHRNNEQFF.

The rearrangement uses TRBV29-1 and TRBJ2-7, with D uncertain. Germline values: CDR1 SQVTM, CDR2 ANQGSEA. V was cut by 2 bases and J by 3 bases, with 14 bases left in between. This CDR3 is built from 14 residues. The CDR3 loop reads CSVEIAATSYEQYF. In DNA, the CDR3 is TGCAGCGTTGAAATCGCTGCAACAAGCTACGAGCAGTACTTC.

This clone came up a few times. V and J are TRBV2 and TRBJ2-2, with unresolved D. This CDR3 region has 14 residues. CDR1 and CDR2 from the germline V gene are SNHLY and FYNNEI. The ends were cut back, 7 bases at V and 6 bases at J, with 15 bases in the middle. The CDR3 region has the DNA TGTGCCAGCACTGAGATGAAGAGTTCCGGGGAGCTGTTTTTT. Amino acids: CASTEMKSSGELFF.

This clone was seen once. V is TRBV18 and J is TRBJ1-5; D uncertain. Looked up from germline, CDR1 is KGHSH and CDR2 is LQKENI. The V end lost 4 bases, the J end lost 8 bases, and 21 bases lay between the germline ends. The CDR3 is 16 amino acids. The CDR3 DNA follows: TGTGCCAGCTCACTAAACAGAATACAAGATTCAGAGCCCCAGCATTTT. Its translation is CASSLNRIQDSEPQHF.

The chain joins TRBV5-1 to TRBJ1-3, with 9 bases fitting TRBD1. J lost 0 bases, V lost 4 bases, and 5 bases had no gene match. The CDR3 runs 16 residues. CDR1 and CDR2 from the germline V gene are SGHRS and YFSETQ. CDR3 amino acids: CASSPGQGSSGNTIYF. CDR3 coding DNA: TGCGCCAGCAGCCCGGGACAGGGCTCCTCTGGAAACACCATATATTTT.

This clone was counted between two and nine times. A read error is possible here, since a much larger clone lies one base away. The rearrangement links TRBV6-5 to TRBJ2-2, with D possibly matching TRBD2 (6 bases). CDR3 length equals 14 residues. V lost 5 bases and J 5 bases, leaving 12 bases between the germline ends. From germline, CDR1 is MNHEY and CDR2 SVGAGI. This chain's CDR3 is CASSEIAETGELFF. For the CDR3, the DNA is TGTGCCAGCAGTGAGATAGCGGAGACCGGGGAGCTGTTTTTT.

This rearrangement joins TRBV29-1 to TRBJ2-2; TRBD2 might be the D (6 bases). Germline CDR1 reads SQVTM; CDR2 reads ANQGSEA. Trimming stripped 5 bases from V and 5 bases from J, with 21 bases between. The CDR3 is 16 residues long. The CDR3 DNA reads TGCAGCGTTCTGAAGCGTGCGGGACCGGGGACCGGGGAGCTGTTTTTT. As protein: CSVLKRAGPGTGELFF.

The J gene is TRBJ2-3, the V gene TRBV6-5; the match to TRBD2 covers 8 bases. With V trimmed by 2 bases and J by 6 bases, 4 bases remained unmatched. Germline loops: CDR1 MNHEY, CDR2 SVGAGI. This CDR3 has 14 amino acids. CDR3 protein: CASSYTRLADTQYF. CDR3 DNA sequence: TGTGCCAGCAGTTACACCCGACTAGCGGATACGCAGTATTTT.

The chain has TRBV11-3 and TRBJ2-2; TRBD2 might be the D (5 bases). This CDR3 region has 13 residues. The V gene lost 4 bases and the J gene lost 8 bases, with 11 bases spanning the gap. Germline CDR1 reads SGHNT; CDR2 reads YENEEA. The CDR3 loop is CASSYFGGGELFF. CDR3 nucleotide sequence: TGTGCCAGCAGCTATTTTGGAGGAGGGGAGCTGTTTTTT. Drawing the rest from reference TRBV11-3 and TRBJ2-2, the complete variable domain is EAGVVQSPRYKIIEKKQPVAFWCNPISGHNTLYWYLQNLGQGPELLIRYENEEAVDDSQLPKDRFSAERLKGVDSTLKIQPAELGDSAVYLCASSYFGGGELFFGEGSRLTVL.

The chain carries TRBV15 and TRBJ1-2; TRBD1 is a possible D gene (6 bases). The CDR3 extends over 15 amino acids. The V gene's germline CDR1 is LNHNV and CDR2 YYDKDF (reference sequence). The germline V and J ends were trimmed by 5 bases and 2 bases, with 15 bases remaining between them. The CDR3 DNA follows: TGTGCCACCAGCCCGGGGCCAGGGGAAAACTATGGCTACACCTTC. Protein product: CATSPGPGENYGYTF.

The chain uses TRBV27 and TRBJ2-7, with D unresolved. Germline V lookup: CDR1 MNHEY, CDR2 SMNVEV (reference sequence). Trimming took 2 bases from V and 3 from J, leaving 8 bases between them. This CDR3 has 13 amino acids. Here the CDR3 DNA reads TGTGCCAGCAGTTTAAGCAACAGCTACGAGCAGTACTTC. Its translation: CASSLSNSYEQYF.

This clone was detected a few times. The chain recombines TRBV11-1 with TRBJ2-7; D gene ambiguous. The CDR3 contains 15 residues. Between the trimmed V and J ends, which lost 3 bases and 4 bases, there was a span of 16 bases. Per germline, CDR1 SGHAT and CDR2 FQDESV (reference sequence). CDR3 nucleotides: TGTGCCAGCAGCTTTATGCGAGCAGGCAGTTACGAGCAGTACTTC. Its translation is CASSFMRAGSYEQYF.

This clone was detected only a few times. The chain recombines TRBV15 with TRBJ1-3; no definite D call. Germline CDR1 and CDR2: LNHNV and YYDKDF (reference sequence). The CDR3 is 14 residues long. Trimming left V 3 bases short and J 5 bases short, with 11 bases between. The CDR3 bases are TGTGCCACCAGCAGTATCGGGTCCCGAAACACCATATATTTT. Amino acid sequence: CATSSIGSRNTIYF.

The CDR3 DNA is TGTGCCAGCACCCTCCCCCCAACCGGGAGTGGGGAGACCCAGTACTTC. This codes for CASTLPPTGSGETQYF. The chain combines TRBV7-9 with TRBJ2-5, with D tentatively TRBD2 (6 bases). The CDR3 consists of 16 residues. Between the trimmed V and J ends, which lost 7 bases and 5 bases, there was a span of 23 bases. CDR1 and CDR2 (germline): SEHNR, FQNEAQ (reference sequence). The full variable domain, in which reference TRBV7-9 and TRBJ2-5 provide the parts outside the CDR3, is DTGVSQNPRHKITKRGQNVTFRCDPISEHNRLYWYRQTLGQGPEFLTYFQNEAQLEKSRLLSDRFSAERPKGSFSTLEIQRTEQGDSAMYLCASTLPPTGSGETQYFGPGTRLLVL.

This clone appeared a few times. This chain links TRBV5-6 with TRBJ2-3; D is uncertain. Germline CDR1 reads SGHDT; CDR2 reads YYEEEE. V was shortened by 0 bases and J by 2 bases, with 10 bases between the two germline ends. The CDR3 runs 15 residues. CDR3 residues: CASSLVRRYTDTQYF. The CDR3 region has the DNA TGTGCCAGCAGCTTGGTCCGCAGATACACAGATACGCAGTATTTT.

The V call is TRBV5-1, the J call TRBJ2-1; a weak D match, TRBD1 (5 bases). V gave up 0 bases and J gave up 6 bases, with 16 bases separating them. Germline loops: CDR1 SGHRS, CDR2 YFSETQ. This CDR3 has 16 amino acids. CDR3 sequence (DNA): TGCGCCAGCAGCTTGGTTCAGGGAACGTTCGGCAATGAGCAGTTCTTC. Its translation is CASSLVQGTFGNEQFF.

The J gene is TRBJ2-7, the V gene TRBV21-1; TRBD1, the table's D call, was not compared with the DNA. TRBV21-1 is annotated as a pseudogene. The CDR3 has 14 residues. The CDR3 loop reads CASSPQGALGEQYF. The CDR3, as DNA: TGTGCCAGCAGCCCACAGGGGGCTTTGGGCGAGCAGTACTTC.

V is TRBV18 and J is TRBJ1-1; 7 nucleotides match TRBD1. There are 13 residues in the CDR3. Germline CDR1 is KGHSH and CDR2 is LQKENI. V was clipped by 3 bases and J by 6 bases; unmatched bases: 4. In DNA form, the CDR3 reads TGTGCCAGCTCACCTGGGACAGCCGCTGAAGCTTTCTTT. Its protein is CASSPGTAAEAFF.

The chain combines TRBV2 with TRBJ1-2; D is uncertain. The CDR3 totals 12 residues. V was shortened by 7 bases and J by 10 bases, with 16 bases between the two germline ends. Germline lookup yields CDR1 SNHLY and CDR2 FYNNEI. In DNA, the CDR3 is TGTGCCAGCACCATGCCCGCGGGGTCCTACACCTTC. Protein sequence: CASTMPAGSYTF.

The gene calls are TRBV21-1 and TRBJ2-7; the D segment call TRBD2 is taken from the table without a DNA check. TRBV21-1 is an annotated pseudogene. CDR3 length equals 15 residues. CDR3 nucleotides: TGTGCCAGCAGCAAACTCCGAGGGTCAGGTGGCGAGCAGTACTTC. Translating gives CASSKLRGSGGEQYF.